The 23 T cell receptor beta chains in this list originate from one sample, sequenced in a study of regulatory and conventional T cells in RAG deficiency. Conventional CD4+ T cells were sorted from blood as CD25-low CD127-high cells. Sequencing used immunoSEQ multiplex PCR; TCRdb keeps in-frame clones, though not all of them. The sample contains some 23,000 clones, 90% to 95% of which appear only once. The same sample was also used in a study of regulatory T cells. Per that paper: The primer mix had 52 TRBV and 13 TRBJ primers.

Sequences were obtained from CD4+ T cells sorted from blood. The receptors come from a human donor in good health.

This rearrangement joins TRBV5-4 to TRBJ2-7; 9 bases fit TRBD1. V shed 5 bases and J 2 bases; nucleotides not matched to a gene: 8. The CDR3 covers 15 residues. Germline lookup yields CDR1 SGHNT and CDR2 YYREEE (reference sequence). DNA of the CDR3: TGTGCCAGCAGTACTGGACAGGGGCGGACCTACGAGCAGTACTTC. Translating it yields CASSTGQGRTYEQYF.

V and J are TRBV30 and TRBJ2-1; 9 bases fit TRBD2. With 3 bases clipped from V and 6 bases from J, the junction kept 3 bases outside the gene matches. The CDR3 is 13 residues long. CDR1 and CDR2 from the germline V gene are GTSNPN and SVGIG (reference sequence). Here the CDR3 DNA reads TGTGCCTGGAGGGGACTAGCAAGCAATGAGCAGTTCTTC. The encoded protein is CAWRGLASNEQFF. Looking up the rest from reference TRBV30 and TRBJ2-1 gives the full variable domain: SQTIHQWPATLVQPVGSPLSLECTVEGTSNPNLYWYRQAAGRGLQLLFYSVGIGQISSEVPQNLSASRPQDRQFILSSKKLLLSDSGFYLCAWRGLASNEQFFGPGTRLTVL.

V is TRBV19 and J is TRBJ1-5; D is ambiguous. The V end was cut by 5 bases, the J end by 5 bases, with 7 bases between. In germline, CDR1 is LNHDA, CDR2 SQIVND (reference sequence). This CDR3 is built from 12 residues. Written as DNA, the CDR3 is TGTGCCAGTAGTGGGCTGGATCAGCCCCAGCATTTT. Encoded protein: CASSGLDQPQHF.

V usage is TRBV28 and J usage is TRBJ1-2, with TRBD1 as a possible D gene (6 bases). The V end was cut by 8 bases, the J end by 7 bases, with 11 bases between. This CDR3 comprises 11 residues. Germline V gene data show CDR1 as MDHEN and CDR2 as SYDVKM. CDR3 in amino acids: CASGGGFGYTF. CDR3 DNA: TGTGCCAGCGGAGGGGGGTTTGGCTACACCTTC.

The chain has TRBV7-9 and TRBJ2-7; unclear D gene. This CDR3 is 12 amino acids long. Germline values: CDR1 SEHNR, CDR2 FQNEAQ (reference sequence). The V gene lost 3 bases and the J gene lost 2 bases, with 5 bases spanning the gap. The CDR3 here is CASSFGTYEQYF. For the CDR3, the DNA is TGTGCCAGCAGCTTTGGCACCTACGAGCAGTACTTC.

This rearrangement joins TRBV12-5 to TRBJ2-1, with 11 bases aligning to TRBD2. Trimming took 1 base from V and 9 from J; bases not matched to a gene: 8. The CDR3 consists of 16 residues. Germline CDR1 LGHNT, CDR2 FRNRAP. The CDR3 loop reads CASGLGTSGGGGEQFF. Here the CDR3 DNA reads TGTGCTAGTGGTTTGGGAACTAGCGGGGGAGGAGGTGAGCAGTTCTTC.

V is TRBV2 and J is TRBJ2-5, with 9 bases fitting TRBD1. Germline V gene data show CDR1 as SNHLY and CDR2 as FYNNEI. V trimming: 5 bases; J trimming: 2 bases; junction bases outside the gene matches: 6. The CDR3 runs 15 residues. The CDR3 sequence is CASSRRTGAQETQYF. In DNA form, the CDR3 reads TGTGCCAGCAGTAGGAGGACAGGGGCTCAAGAGACCCAGTACTTC.

This clone was found once. The V gene is TRBV28, the J gene TRBJ1-5, with a tentative D call TRBD1 (5 bases). There are 15 residues in the CDR3. V was cut by 6 bases and J by 3 bases, with 15 bases left in between. The germline V gene has CDR1 MDHEN and CDR2 SYDVKM. The CDR3 is CASSDRQYLNQPQHF. The CDR3 DNA reads as TGTGCCAGCAGCGACCGACAGTACCTCAATCAGCCCCAGCATTTT.

V usage is TRBV7-9 and J usage is TRBJ2-1; possibly TRBD1 for D (5 bases). The CDR3 has 13 residues. Trimming shortened V by 5 bases and J by 4 bases, and 9 bases separated the two germline ends. Germline CDR1 reads SEHNR; CDR2 reads FQNEAQ (reference sequence). CDR3 amino acids: CASSLTEYNEQFF. The CDR3, as DNA: TGTGCCAGCAGCCTGACAGAATACAATGAGCAGTTCTTC. Together with reference TRBV7-9 and TRBJ2-1, the CDR3 gives the full variable domain: DTGVSQNPRHKITKRGQNVTFRCDPISEHNRLYWYRQTLGQGPEFLTYFQNEAQLEKSRLLSDRFSAERPKGSFSTLEIQRTEQGDSAMYLCASSLTEYNEQFFGPGTRLTVL.

The chain couples TRBV7-2 to TRBJ2-1, with TRBD2 matching over 9 bases. Germline loops: CDR1 SGHTA, CDR2 FQGNSA. The CDR3 spans 18 residues. Trimming cost V 1 base and J 9 bases; bases outside gene matches: 16. The CDR3 is CASSLVYPSGGGATEQFF. The CDR3 coding sequence is TGTGCCAGCAGCTTAGTATACCCTAGCGGCGGGGGGGCCACTGAGCAGTTCTTC.

The chain carries TRBV19 and TRBJ2-3; no firm D call. Germline assignment: CDR1 LNHDA and CDR2 SQIVND (reference sequence). The CDR3 extends over 18 amino acids. Trimming stripped 2 bases from V and 1 base from J, with 19 bases between. Here the CDR3 DNA reads TGTGCCAGTAGTATACGACATAAAGCCTCCCGGGGCACAGATACGCAGTATTTT. Translating it yields CASSIRHKASRGTDTQYF.

The chain joins TRBV14 to TRBJ1-1; no clear D gene. This CDR3 region has 13 residues. The V end was cut by 4 bases, the J end by 4 bases, with 10 bases between. The germline V gene encodes CDR1 SGHDN and CDR2 FVKESK. The CDR3 DNA reads TGTGCCAGCAGCCTCCGGGGAATCACTGAAGCTTTCTTT. Translating it yields CASSLRGITEAFF.

The V call is TRBV14, the J call TRBJ2-6; 8 positions match TRBD1. This CDR3 contains 17 residues. The V gene's germline CDR1 is SGHDN and CDR2 FVKESK. After removal of 4 bases from V and 0 bases from J, the junction contained 5 bases not matched to a gene. CDR3 sequence: CASSRTGLSSGANVLTF. The CDR3 bases are TGTGCCAGCAGCCGGACAGGGCTAAGCTCTGGGGCCAACGTCCTGACTTTC.

The V and J genes are TRBV2 and TRBJ1-5; D call uncertain. The CDR3 contains 15 residues. Germline CDR1 is SNHLY and CDR2 is FYNNEI. V dropped 7 bases and J dropped 0 bases, with 13 bases sitting between them. Written as DNA, the CDR3 is TGTGCCAGCACCTCCCTGGCGCGTAGCAATCAGCCCCAGCATTTT. This encodes CASTSLARSNQPQHF.

V usage is TRBV10-1 and J usage is TRBJ2-5; a weak D match, TRBD1 (5 bases). The CDR3 contains 10 residues. Germline V gives CDR1 WNHNN, CDR2 SYGVQD (reference sequence). The V gene lost 7 bases and the J gene lost 5 bases, with 5 bases spanning the gap. The CDR3 here is CASTGETQYF. The CDR3 bases are TGCGCCAGCACAGGGGAGACCCAGTACTTC.

The chain couples TRBV19 to TRBJ2-1, with 7 nucleotides matching TRBD2. V gave up 6 bases and J gave up 10 bases; unmatched junction bases: 12. The CDR3 has 14 amino acids. Germline V lookup: CDR1 LNHDA, CDR2 SQIVND (reference sequence). The CDR3 nucleotides are TGTGCCAGTAGATGGACGGCGGGAGATCGGGAGCAGTTCTTC. Translated: CASRWTAGDREQFF.

This chain links TRBV11-2 with TRBJ1-6; D is unclear. CDR1 and CDR2 (germline): SGHAT, FQNNGV. The ends were cut back, 5 bases at V and 0 bases at J, with 20 bases in the middle. The CDR3 has 19 residues. The CDR3 here is CASSPFPLEESSYNSPLHF. The CDR3 bases are TGTGCCAGCAGCCCCTTTCCCCTCGAAGAGAGCTCCTATAATTCACCCCTCCACTTT. Together with reference TRBV11-2 and TRBJ1-6, the CDR3 gives the full variable domain: EAGVAQSPRYKIIEKRQSVAFWCNPISGHATLYWYQQILGQGPKLLIQFQNNGVVDDSQLPKDRFSAERLKGVDSTLKIQPAKLEDSAVYLCASSPFPLEESSYNSPLHFGNGTRLTVT.

This CDR3 is CASSYKPRDEKLFF. The CDR3 DNA sequence: TGTGCCAGCAGTTACAAGCCCAGGGATGAAAAACTGTTTTTT. The V call is TRBV6-5, the J call TRBJ1-4, with D possibly TRBD1 on 5 matching bases. V lost 2 bases to trimming and J lost 6 bases, with 10 bases between them. Germline V lookup: CDR1 MNHEY, CDR2 SVGAGI. The CDR3 contains 14 residues.

CDR3 DNA sequence: TGTGCCAGCAGCTTAGACCCAACAAATGGCTACACCTTC. It translates to CASSLDPTNGYTF. The chain has TRBV7-8 and TRBJ1-2; D gene uncertain. Per the germline V gene, CDR1 is SGHVS and CDR2 is FQNEAQ. Trimming took off 1 base at V and 6 bases at J, with 9 bases between the two ends. CDR3 length equals 13 residues.

This sequence joins TRBV11-2 and TRBJ1-2, with D possibly being TRBD1 (5 bases). CDR1 is SGHAT and CDR2 is FQNNGV in the germline V gene. This CDR3 contains 15 residues. The V and J ends lost 1 base and 4 bases respectively, with 13 bases between them. This chain's CDR3 is CASSLVGGGGYGYTF. The DNA of the CDR3 is TGTGCCAGCAGCTTAGTGGGGGGAGGAGGCTATGGCTACACCTTC. The variable domain in full, with the rest retrieved from reference TRBV11-2 and TRBJ1-2, is EAGVAQSPRYKIIEKRQSVAFWCNPISGHATLYWYQQILGQGPKLLIQFQNNGVVDDSQLPKDRFSAERLKGVDSTLKIQPAKLEDSAVYLCASSLVGGGGYGYTFGSGTRLTVV.

J is TRBJ1-1 and V is TRBV18, with TRBD1 as a possible D gene (5 bases). This CDR3 is built from 14 residues. Germline V CDR1 and CDR2: KGHSH, LQKENI. V was clipped by 6 bases and J by 1 base, with 12 bases between them. In DNA form, the CDR3 reads TGTGCCAGCTCTTGGGACGGAGAGAACACTGAAGCTTTCTTT. Protein: CASSWDGENTEAFF.

The V and J genes are TRBV5-1 and TRBJ2-5, with TRBD1 matching 8 bases. Per the germline V gene, CDR1 is SGHRS and CDR2 is YFSETQ. The CDR3 length is 15 residues. V shed 4 bases and J 0 bases; nucleotides not matched to a gene: 5. The CDR3 DNA sequence: TGCGCCAGCAGCCTTGGACAGGGACACCAAGAGACCCAGTACTTC. Its translation is CASSLGQGHQETQYF.

This chain links TRBV14 with TRBJ2-5; no clear D gene. The CDR3 runs to 11 residues. The V end lost 1 base, the J end lost 4 bases, and 1 base lay between the germline ends. Per the germline V gene, CDR1 is SGHDN and CDR2 is FVKESK. The CDR3 reads CASSQAETQYF. CDR3 coding DNA: TGTGCCAGCAGCCAAGCAGAGACCCAGTACTTC. Together with reference TRBV14 and TRBJ2-5, the CDR3 gives the full variable domain: EAGVTQFPSHSVIEKGQTVTLRCDPISGHDNLYWYRRVMGKEIKFLLHFVKESKQDESGMPNNRFLAERTGGTYSTLKVQPAELEDSGVYFCASSQAETQYFGPGTRLLVL.